This entry concerns a single T cell receptor beta chain. Antigen: not known. There are 14 residues in the CDR3. Deletions cut 1 base from V and 4 bases from J, with 10 bases between. The germline gives CDR1 SGHVS, CDR2 FQNEAQ. TCRdb reprocessed the 5' RACE reads with MiXCR, giving one entry per CDR3 protein. This repertoire shows 200,000 to 250,000 distinct CDR3 sequences, around 8% found once; its top ten account for roughly 2%. This specimen belongs to a study of identical twins. General study findings and limits: Partial confounding of zero-insertion analyses by invariant MAIT and iNKT cells was possible. Within twin pairs, the out-of-frame alpha sequences they shared showed excess low generation probability.

The sample also formed part of further work on yellow fever vaccine responses in identical twins.

The sequenced sample was memory (CD45RO+) T cells sorted from blood. The J gene is TRBJ2-5, the V gene TRBV7-8, with a tentative D call TRBD2 (5 bases). The receptor was isolated from a woman between 18 and 29 years old in good health. The CDR3 region is CASSLGSEGETQYF. The CDR3 nucleotides read TGTGCCAGCAGCTTAGGGTCCGAGGGAGAGACCCAGTACTTC. The variable domain in full, completed from reference TRBV7-8 and TRBJ2-5, reads GAGVSQSPRYKVAKRGQDVALRCDPISGHVSLFWYQQALGQGPEFLTYFQNEAQLDKSGLPSDRFFAERPEGSVSTLKIQRTQQEDSAVYLCASSLGSEGETQYFGPGTRLLVL.